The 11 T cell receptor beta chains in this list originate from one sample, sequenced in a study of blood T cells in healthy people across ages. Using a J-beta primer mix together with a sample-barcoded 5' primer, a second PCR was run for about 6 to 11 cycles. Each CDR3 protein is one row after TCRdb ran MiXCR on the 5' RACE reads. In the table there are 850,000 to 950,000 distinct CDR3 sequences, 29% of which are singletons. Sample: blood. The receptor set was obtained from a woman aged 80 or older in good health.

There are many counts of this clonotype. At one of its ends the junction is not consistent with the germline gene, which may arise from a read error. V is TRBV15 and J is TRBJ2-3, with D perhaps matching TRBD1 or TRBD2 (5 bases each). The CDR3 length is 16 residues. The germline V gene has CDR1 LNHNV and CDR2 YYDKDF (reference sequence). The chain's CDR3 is CATSKSGTQGTDTQYF. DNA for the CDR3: TGTGCCACCAGCAAATCCGGGACCCAGGGCACGGATACGCAGTATTTT.

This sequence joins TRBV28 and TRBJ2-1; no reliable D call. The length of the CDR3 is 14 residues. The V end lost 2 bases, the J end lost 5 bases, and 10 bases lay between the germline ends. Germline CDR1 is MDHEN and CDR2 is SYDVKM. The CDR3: CASSLRARHNEQFF. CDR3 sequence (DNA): TGTGCCAGCAGTTTACGGGCTAGGCACAATGAGCAGTTCTTC.

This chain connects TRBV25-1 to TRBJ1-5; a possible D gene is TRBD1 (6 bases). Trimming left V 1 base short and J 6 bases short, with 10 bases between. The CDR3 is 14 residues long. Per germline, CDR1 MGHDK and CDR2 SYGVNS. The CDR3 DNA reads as TGTGCCAGCAGTGAATCACACAGGGTTCAGCCCCAGCATTTT. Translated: CASSESHRVQPQHF.

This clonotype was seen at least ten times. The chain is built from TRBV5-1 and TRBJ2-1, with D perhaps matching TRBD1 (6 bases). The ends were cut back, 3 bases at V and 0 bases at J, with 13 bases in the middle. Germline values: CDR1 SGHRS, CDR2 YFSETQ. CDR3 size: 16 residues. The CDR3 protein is CASSSTGSSSYNEQFF. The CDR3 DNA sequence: TGCGCCAGCAGCTCAACAGGGTCCAGCTCCTACAATGAGCAGTTCTTC.

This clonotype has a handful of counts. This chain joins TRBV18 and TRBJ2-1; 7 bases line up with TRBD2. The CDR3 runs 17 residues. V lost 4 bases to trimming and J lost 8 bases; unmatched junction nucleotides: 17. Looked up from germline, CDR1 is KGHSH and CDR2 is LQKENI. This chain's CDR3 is CASSLDPPGLRGHEQFF. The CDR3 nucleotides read TGTGCCAGCTCACTAGACCCACCGGGACTACGCGGGCATGAGCAGTTCTTC.

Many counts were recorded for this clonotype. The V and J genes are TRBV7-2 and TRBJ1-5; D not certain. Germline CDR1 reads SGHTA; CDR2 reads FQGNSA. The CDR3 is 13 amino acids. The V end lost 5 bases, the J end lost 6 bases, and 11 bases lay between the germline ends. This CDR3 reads CASSRTPSQPQHF. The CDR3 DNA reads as TGTGCCAGCAGCAGGACCCCAAGTCAGCCCCAGCATTTT.

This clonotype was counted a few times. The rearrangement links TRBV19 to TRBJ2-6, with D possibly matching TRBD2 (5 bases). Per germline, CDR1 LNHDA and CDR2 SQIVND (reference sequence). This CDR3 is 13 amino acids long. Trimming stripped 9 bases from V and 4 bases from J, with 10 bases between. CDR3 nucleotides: TGTGCCAGCGGGGTGGGGGGGGCCAACGTCCTGACTTTC. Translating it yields CASGVGGANVLTF. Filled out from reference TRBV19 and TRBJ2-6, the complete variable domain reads DGGITQSPKYLFRKEGQNVTLSCEQNLNHDAMYWYRQDPGQGLRLIYYSQIVNDFQKGDIAEGYSVSREKKESFPLTVTSAQKNPTAFYLCASGVGGANVLTFGAGSRLTVL.

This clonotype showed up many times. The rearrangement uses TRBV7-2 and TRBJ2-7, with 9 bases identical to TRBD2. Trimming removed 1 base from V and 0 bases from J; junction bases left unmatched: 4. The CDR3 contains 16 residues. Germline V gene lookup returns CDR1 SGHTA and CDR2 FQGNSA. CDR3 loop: CASSLGLAGTSYEQYF. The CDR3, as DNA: TGTGCCAGCAGCTTAGGCCTAGCGGGGACCTCCTACGAGCAGTACTTC.

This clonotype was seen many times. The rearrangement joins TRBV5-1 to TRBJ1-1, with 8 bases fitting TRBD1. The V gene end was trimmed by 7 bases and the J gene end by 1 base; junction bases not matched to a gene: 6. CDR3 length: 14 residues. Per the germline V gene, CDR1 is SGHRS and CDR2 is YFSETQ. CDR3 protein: CASGPGGRNTEAFF. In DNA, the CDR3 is TGCGCCAGCGGCCCAGGGGGCAGGAACACTGAAGCTTTCTTT.

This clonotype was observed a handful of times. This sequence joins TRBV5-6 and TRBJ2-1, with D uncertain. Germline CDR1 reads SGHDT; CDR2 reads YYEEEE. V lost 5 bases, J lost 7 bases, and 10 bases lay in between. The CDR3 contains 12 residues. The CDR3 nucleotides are TGTGCCAGCAGAGGGTGGGGAAATGAGCAGTTCTTC. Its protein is CASRGWGNEQFF. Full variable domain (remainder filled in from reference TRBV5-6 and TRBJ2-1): DAGVTQSPTHLIKTRGQQVTLRCSPKSGHDTVSWYQQALGQGPQFIFQYYEEEERQRGNFPDRFSGHQFPNYSSELNVNALLLGDSALYLCASRGWGNEQFFGPGTRLTVL.

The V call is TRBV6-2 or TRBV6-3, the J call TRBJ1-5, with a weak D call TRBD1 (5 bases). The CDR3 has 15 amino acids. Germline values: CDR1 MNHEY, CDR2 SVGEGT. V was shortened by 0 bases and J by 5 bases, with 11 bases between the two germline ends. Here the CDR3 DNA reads TGTGCCAGCAGTTACTCTTACGGGGGGTATCAGCCCCAGCATTTT. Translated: CASSYSYGGYQPQHF.